A selection of T cell receptor beta chains follows, all from one sample in a study of stem cell transplantation in POMP-related autoinflammatory disease. Using immunoSEQ multiplex PCR, the repertoire was profiled, and TCRdb retains in-frame clones only, with some absent. The repertoire holds about 2,800 clones, more than 85% seen once, with about 1.9% in the top ten. Source: CD4+ follicular helper T cells (Tfh) from PBMCs, taken after stem cell transplantation. These TCRs come from a human patient with POMP-related autoinflammation and immune dysregulation (PRAID). Some T cells may originate from the graft donor. CDR3s include the opening cysteine and the closing phenylalanine or tryptophan. D genes are given only for firm matches. Size values are once, few and many counts, or a class for expanded clones, and some rows have none.

j_gene: TRBJ1-6
d_gene: .
v_gene: TRBV6-5
abundance: once
CDR3aa: CASSLGGPLHF
CDR3nt: TGTGCCAGCAGCCTAGGGGGGCCCCTCCACTTT

j_gene: TRBJ1-5
d_gene: .
v_gene: TRBV28
abundance: few
CDR3aa: CASIGPRSNQPQHF
CDR3nt: TGTGCCAGCATAGGGCCCAGGAGTAATCAGCCCCAGCATTTT

j_gene: TRBJ1-5
d_gene: .
v_gene: TRBV9
abundance: once
CDR3aa: CASSVEKWGPRRYQPQHF
CDR3nt: TGTGCCAGCAGCGTAGAAAAATGGGGTCCCCGACGATATCAGCCCCAGCATTTT

j_gene: TRBJ1-6
d_gene: TRBD1
v_gene: TRBV5-1
abundance: .
CDR3aa: CASSLGGTDLGYSPLHF
CDR3nt: TGCGCCAGCAGCTTGGGTGGGACAGACTTGGGGTATTCACCCCTCCACTTT

j_gene: TRBJ2-5
d_gene: TRBD2
v_gene: TRBV24-1
abundance: .
CDR3aa: CATSDSTSGGLTGETQYF
CDR3nt: TGTGCCACCAGTGATTCGACTAGCGGGGGCCTCACTGGGGAGACCCAGTACTTC

j_gene: TRBJ2-1
d_gene: .
v_gene: TRBV7-9
abundance: .
CDR3aa: CASSLALGDNEQFF
CDR3nt: TGTGCCAGCAGCTTAGCGCTGGGGGACAATGAGCAGTTCTTC

j_gene: TRBJ2-3
d_gene: .
v_gene: TRBV24-1
abundance: .
CDR3aa: CATSDNTGPDTQYF
CDR3nt: TGTGCCACCAGTGATAACACTGGTCCGGATACGCAGTATTTT

j_gene: TRBJ2-1
d_gene: .
v_gene: TRBV24-1
abundance: .
CDR3aa: CATSDPQRTPPHEQFF
CDR3nt: TGTGCCACCAGTGATCCGCAGAGGACCCCGCCCCATGAGCAGTTCTTC

j_gene: TRBJ1-1
d_gene: .
v_gene: TRBV5-1
abundance: .
CDR3aa: CASSLSGLGTEAFF
CDR3nt: TGCGCCAGCAGCTTGAGCGGGCTGGGGACTGAAGCTTTCTTT

j_gene: TRBJ2-2
d_gene: TRBD1
v_gene: TRBV5-1
abundance: .
CDR3aa: CASSGDGTAANTGELFF
CDR3nt: TGCGCCAGCAGCGGGGACGGGACAGCCGCGAACACCGGGGAGCTGTTTTTT

j_gene: TRBJ2-3
d_gene: TRBD2
v_gene: TRBV4-1
abundance: .
CDR3aa: CASSQGVPGLATDTQYF
CDR3nt: TGCGCCAGCAGCCAAGGTGTCCCGGGACTAGCTACAGATACGCAGTATTTT

j_gene: TRBJ2-1
d_gene: TRBD2
v_gene: TRBV18
abundance: .
CDR3aa: CASSPTSGADNEQFF
CDR3nt: TGTGCCAGCTCACCTACTAGCGGGGCTGACAATGAGCAGTTCTTC

j_gene: TRBJ2-7
d_gene: TRBD1
v_gene: TRBV30
abundance: .
CDR3aa: CAWSFGQGFEQYF
CDR3nt: TGTGCCTGGAGTTTTGGACAGGGGTTCGAGCAGTACTTC

j_gene: TRBJ2-3
d_gene: .
v_gene: TRBV7-9
abundance: .
CDR3aa: CASSLVSSDTQYF
CDR3nt: TGTGCCAGCAGCTTAGTTAGCTCAGATACGCAGTATTTT

j_gene: TRBJ2-5
d_gene: .
v_gene: TRBV7-2
abundance: .
CDR3aa: CASSLVGKETQYF
CDR3nt: TGTGCCAGCAGCTTAGTGGGGAAAGAGACCCAGTACTTC

j_gene: TRBJ2-5
d_gene: .
v_gene: TRBV11-2
abundance: once
CDR3aa: CASSLGRAQETQYF
CDR3nt: TGTGCCAGCAGCTTAGGACGAGCCCAAGAGACCCAGTACTTC

j_gene: TRBJ2-3
d_gene: TRBD1
v_gene: TRBV5-1
abundance: .
CDR3aa: CASSLMGTGGTDTQYF
CDR3nt: TGCGCCAGCAGCTTGATGGGGACAGGGGGGACAGATACGCAGTATTTT

j_gene: TRBJ2-3
d_gene: .
v_gene: TRBV19
abundance: .
CDR3aa: CASSTLYSGWDTQYF
CDR3nt: TGTGCCAGTAGTACCCTGTACTCGGGATGGGATACGCAGTATTTT

j_gene: TRBJ2-6
d_gene: TRBD1
v_gene: TRBV19
abundance: .
CDR3aa: CASNNGRTGAGANVLTF
CDR3nt: TGTGCCAGTAATAACGGTCGGACAGGGGCCGGGGCCAACGTCCTGACTTTC

j_gene: TRBJ1-6
d_gene: .
v_gene: TRBV7-3
abundance: .
CDR3aa: CASSFWGGDSPLHF
CDR3nt: TGTGCCAGCAGCTTCTGGGGTGGGGATTCACCCCTCCACTTT

j_gene: TRBJ1-1
d_gene: TRBD1
v_gene: TRBV7-6
abundance: once
CDR3aa: CASSPGQEYTEAFF
CDR3nt: TGTGCCAGCAGCCCCGGACAGGAGTACACTGAAGCTTTCTTT

j_gene: TRBJ2-5
d_gene: .
v_gene: TRBV5-1
abundance: .
CDR3aa: CASSLGHPRETQYF
CDR3nt: TGCGCCAGCAGCTTGGGACACCCAAGGGAGACCCAGTACTTC

j_gene: TRBJ2-5
d_gene: .
v_gene: TRBV7-8
abundance: .
CDR3aa: CASSFGGQNQETQYF
CDR3nt: TGTGCCAGCAGCTTCGGGGGTCAGAACCAAGAGACCCAGTACTTC

j_gene: TRBJ1-5
d_gene: TRBD1
v_gene: TRBV19
abundance: .
CDR3aa: CASSMARTGGSNQPQHF
CDR3nt: TGTGCCAGTAGTATGGCCCGGACAGGGGGAAGCAATCAGCCCCAGCATTTT

j_gene: TRBJ1-4
d_gene: TRBD1
v_gene: TRBV18
abundance: .
CDR3aa: CASSPALTGTGGEKLFF
CDR3nt: TGTGCCAGCTCACCAGCTTTGACCGGGACAGGGGGTGAAAAACTGTTTTTT

j_gene: TRBJ2-7
d_gene: .
v_gene: TRBV24-1
abundance: .
CDR3aa: CATSDLPGPNDYEQYF
CDR3nt: TGTGCCACCAGTGATTTGCCGGGCCCGAACGATTACGAGCAGTACTTC

j_gene: TRBJ2-1
d_gene: TRBD1
v_gene: TRBV5-1
abundance: .
CDR3aa: CASSLQGASYNEQFF
CDR3nt: TGCGCCAGCAGCTTACAGGGGGCGTCCTACAATGAGCAGTTCTTC